The next 19 T cell receptor beta chains were all read from a single sample in a study of Tregs in tolerant kidney transplant recipients. The protocol was immunoSEQ multiplex PCR, while the TCRdb copy is restricted to in-frame clones and leaves out a portion. The sample has 3,800 or so clones; 80% to 90% are singletons. Sequenced material: Tregs from blood, taken before the transplant. The receptors were gathered from a human donor who received a combined kidney and bone marrow transplant.

V gene TRBV29-1 combines with J gene TRBJ1-1, with 11 nucleotides matching TRBD1. The junction had 4 bases not matched to a gene; V was cut back by 3 bases and J by 4 bases. The CDR3 is 14 residues long. From germline, CDR1 is SQVTM and CDR2 ANQGSEA. CDR3 in DNA: TGCAGCGTTGAGGTCGGGACAGGGGGCACTGAAGCTTTCTTT. Protein: CSVEVGTGGTEAFF.

The chain combines TRBV5-1 with TRBJ2-5, with a possible D match to TRBD1 (7 bases). The J call may not be correct, given that the DNA end is closer to TRBJ2-7. The V gene's germline CDR1 is SGHRS and CDR2 YFSETQ. The CDR3 sequence is 16 residues long. CDR3 sequence reads: CASSPGVGQGGYEQYF. The DNA for the CDR3 is TGCGCCAGCAGCCCCGGGGTGGGGCAGGGGGGATACGAGCAGTACTTC.

The rearrangement links TRBV2 to TRBJ1-4, with D possibly matching TRBD1 (6 bases). V was trimmed by 7 bases and J by 0 bases, leaving 15 bases between them. The CDR3 sequence is 16 residues long. Germline V lookup: CDR1 SNHLY, CDR2 FYNNEI. The CDR3 bases are TGTGCCAGCACCGGGCAGGGGTCGGCAACTAATGAAAAACTGTTTTTT. This gives the protein CASTGQGSATNEKLFF. Based on the CDR3 plus reference TRBV2 and TRBJ1-4, the full variable domain is EPEVTQTPSHQVTQMGQEVILRCVPISNHLYFYWYRQILGQKVEFLVSFYNNEISEKSEIFDDQFSVERPDGSNFTLKIRSTKLEDSAMYFCASTGQGSATNEKLFFGSGTQLSVL.

The chain joins TRBV5-1 to TRBJ1-1; 8 bases line up with TRBD1. V lost 4 bases and J lost 4; bases outside the gene matches: 6. The CDR3 consists of 14 residues. Germline V gene lookup returns CDR1 SGHRS and CDR2 YFSETQ. The CDR3 loop is CASSGDRRFTEAFF. DNA of the CDR3: TGCGCCAGCAGCGGGGACAGGAGGTTCACTGAAGCTTTCTTT.

This clone appeared a few times. J is TRBJ2-7 and V is TRBV28; D ambiguous. Germline-derived CDR1 and CDR2 are MDHEN and SYDVKM. Trimming pared 7 bases from V and 3 bases from J, leaving 7 bases between. The CDR3 is 11 residues long. CDR3 nucleotides: TGTGCCAGCAAAAACAGCTACGAGCAGTACTTC. Amino acids: CASKNSYEQYF.

The J gene is TRBJ2-7, the V gene TRBV28; possible D gene TRBD1, 6 bases. In germline, CDR1 is MDHEN, CDR2 SYDVKM. Trimming shortened V by 6 bases and J by 8 bases, and 11 bases separated the two germline ends. This CDR3 region has 11 residues. The CDR3 region has the DNA TGTGCCAGCAGCCTTACAGGGCAGCAGTACTTC. Its protein is CASSLTGQQYF. The complete variable domain, with remaining parts taken from reference TRBV28 and TRBJ2-7, reads DVKVTQSSRYLVKRTGEKVFLECVQDMDHENMFWYRQDPGLGLRLIYFSYDVKMKEKGDIPEGYSVSREKKERFSLILESASTNQTSMYLCASSLTGQQYFGPGTRLTVT.

The gene calls are TRBV6-1 and TRBJ2-2, with TRBD2 matching over 8 bases. Unmatched junction bases numbered 2, after V lost 7 bases and J lost 1 base. The CDR3 is made up of 14 amino acids. Germline-derived CDR1 and CDR2 are MNHNS and SASEGT. CDR3 protein: CASKLAVNTGELFF. CDR3 nucleotides: TGTGCCAGCAAACTAGCGGTGAACACCGGGGAGCTGTTTTTT.

The CDR3 here is CASSLGTTSNQPQHF. CDR3 DNA sequence: TGCGCCAGCAGCTTGGGGACAACCAGCAATCAGCCCCAGCATTTT. This chain uses TRBV5-1 with TRBJ1-5; possible D gene TRBD1, 5 bases. Germline CDR1 SGHRS, CDR2 YFSETQ. This CDR3 has 15 residues. V was pared by 0 bases and J by 1 base, with 8 bases between.

This clone was recorded only once. This rearrangement joins TRBV19 to TRBJ1-5, with 10 bases fitting TRBD1. This CDR3 region has 15 residues. Losses at the gene ends were 5 bases for V and 7 bases for J; bases not matched to a gene: 8. Germline CDR1 is LNHDA and CDR2 is SQIVND (reference sequence). The CDR3 coding sequence is TGTGCCAGTAGTCGCTCCGGGACAGGGGAACAGCCCCAGCATTTT. This encodes CASSRSGTGEQPQHF.

This rearrangement joins TRBV5-1 to TRBJ2-1, with 14 bases fitting TRBD2. CDR1 SGHRS and CDR2 YFSETQ come from the germline V gene. The CDR3 covers 17 residues. After removal of 4 bases from V and 10 bases from J, the junction contained 13 bases not matched to a gene. The CDR3 loop is CASSPLAGTSGRWEQFF. CDR3 nucleotides: TGCGCCAGCAGCCCGTTAGCCGGGACTAGCGGGAGATGGGAGCAGTTCTTC.

This rearrangement joins TRBV10-3 to TRBJ2-6; D remains unclear. The germline V and J ends were trimmed by 5 bases and 0 bases, with 5 bases remaining between them. CDR1 is ENHRY and CDR2 is SYGVKD in the germline V gene. This CDR3 contains 14 residues. In nucleotides, the CDR3 is TGTGCCATCAGTACAGACTCTGGGGCCAACGTCCTGACTTTC. Protein sequence: CAISTDSGANVLTF.

This sequence joins TRBV5-5 and TRBJ2-7, with 12 bases matching TRBD2. The CDR3 covers 14 residues. Germline-derived CDR1 and CDR2 are SGHKS and YYEKEE (reference sequence). The J segment lost 5 bases and the V segment lost 2 bases, leaving 2 bases of the junction unmatched. The CDR3 nucleotides are TGTGCCAGCAGCTTACGGACTAGCGGGAACGAGCAGTACTTC. This gives the protein CASSLRTSGNEQYF.

This clone is a singleton in its sample. The chain couples TRBV15 to TRBJ2-2; no definite D call. V was trimmed by 0 bases and J by 5 bases, leaving 4 bases between them. CDR3 length: 13 amino acids. Germline assignment: CDR1 LNHNV and CDR2 YYDKDF (reference sequence). CDR3 nucleotide sequence: TGTGCCACCAGCAGAGATCCGACCGGGGAGCTGTTTTTT. Translating it yields CATSRDPTGELFF.

The chain combines TRBV7-2 with TRBJ1-1; 8 bases match TRBD1. CDR1 and CDR2 (germline): SGHTA, FQGNSA. The CDR3 is 15 residues long. The trim removed 0 bases at V and 2 bases at J, leaving 2 bases unmatched. CDR3 residues: CASSLARGLNTEAFF. The DNA for the CDR3 is TGTGCCAGCAGCTTAGCCAGGGGGCTCAACACTGAAGCTTTCTTT.

The rearrangement joins TRBV19 to TRBJ2-6, with 7 bases lining up with TRBD1. Germline lookup yields CDR1 LNHDA and CDR2 SQIVND (reference sequence). V gave up 7 bases and J gave up 0 bases; unmatched junction bases: 9. This CDR3 contains 17 residues. Written as DNA, the CDR3 is TGTGCCAGTAATCATGGGCAGGGGGTCTCTGGGGCCAACGTCCTGACTTTC. The encoded protein is CASNHGQGVSGANVLTF.

This clone was found once. V is TRBV7-9 and J is TRBJ2-3; 9 bases agree with TRBD1. Germline V gene lookup returns CDR1 SEHNR and CDR2 FQNEAQ (reference sequence). Unmatched junction bases numbered 0, after V lost 4 bases and J lost 1 base. The CDR3 spans 14 residues. CDR3 sequence: CASSWTGGTDTQYF. CDR3 in DNA: TGTGCCAGCAGCTGGACAGGGGGCACAGATACGCAGTATTTT. Full variable domain (remainder filled in from reference TRBV7-9 and TRBJ2-3): DTGVSQNPRHKITKRGQNVTFRCDPISEHNRLYWYRQTLGQGPEFLTYFQNEAQLEKSRLLSDRFSAERPKGSFSTLEIQRTEQGDSAMYLCASSWTGGTDTQYFGPGTRLTVL.

This chain connects TRBV19 to TRBJ2-7, with D possibly being TRBD1 (5 bases). Germline V CDR1 and CDR2: LNHDA, SQIVND (reference sequence). Trimming took 5 bases from V and 2 from J, leaving 19 bases between them. CDR3 length: 16 residues. The DNA for the CDR3 is TGTGCCAGTAGTCCTTCCACAGGTCCCAGACCCTACGAGCAGTACTTC. Amino acid sequence: CASSPSTGPRPYEQYF.

This sequence joins TRBV27 and TRBJ2-3, with TRBD1 matching 9 bases. V lost 6 bases and J lost 3; bases outside the gene matches: 7. This CDR3 has 15 amino acids. The V gene's germline CDR1 is MNHEY and CDR2 SMNVEV (reference sequence). The CDR3, as DNA: TGTGCCAGCAGCTTTCGGACAGGGGAAACAGATACGCAGTATTTT. This gives the protein CASSFRTGETDTQYF.

V usage is TRBV11-2 and J usage is TRBJ1-5, with D possibly matching TRBD1 (5 bases). This CDR3 spans 12 amino acids. The V end lost 5 bases, the J end lost 5 bases, and 7 bases lay between the germline ends. Germline V lookup: CDR1 SGHAT, CDR2 FQNNGV. Here the CDR3 DNA reads TGTGCCAGCAGCGACAGTTATCAGCCCCAGCATTTT. This sequence encodes CASSDSYQPQHF.